The 5 T cell receptor beta chains presented below share a single source sample, sequenced in a study of PD-1 blockade in classical Hodgkin lymphoma. Sequenced by immunoSEQ multiplex PCR; TCRdb stores in-frame clones only, minus some. The sample includes 60,000 to 65,000 clones, around 88% of them seen just once. Each and every patient relapsed after autologous stem cell transplantation, and patients got differing brentuximab vedotin exposure. Material: peripheral blood mononuclear cells (PBMCs), obtained at baseline. These receptor sequences come from a human donor with classical Hodgkin lymphoma.

V and J are TRBV10-3 and TRBJ2-3; TRBD2 agrees at 9 bases. The V segment lost 7 bases and the J segment 0 bases; nucleotides outside the gene matches: 5. Germline loops: CDR1 ENHRY, CDR2 SYGVKD. The CDR3 runs 15 residues. The chain's CDR3 is CAINFSGGSTDTQYF. The CDR3 DNA is TGTGCCATCAATTTCAGCGGGGGGAGCACAGATACGCAGTATTTT.

The chain combines TRBV5-1 with TRBJ2-7; D call uncertain. CDR3 length equals 15 residues. V lost 0 bases and J 6 bases, leaving 16 bases between the germline ends. The germline gives CDR1 SGHRS, CDR2 YFSETQ. The CDR3 sequence: CASSLASLSISEQYF. In nucleotides, the CDR3 is TGCGCCAGCAGCTTGGCCTCGCTGTCGATTAGCGAGCAGTACTTC. Variable domain in full (rest from reference TRBV5-1 and TRBJ2-7): KAGVTQTPRYLIKTRGQQVTLSCSPISGHRSVSWYQQTPGQGLQFLFEYFSETQRNKGNFPGRFSGRQFSNSRSEMNVSTLELGDSALYLCASSLASLSISEQYFGPGTRLTVT.

This sequence joins TRBV2 and TRBJ1-1; maybe TRBD1 (6 bases). The CDR3 covers 16 residues. Trimming stripped 6 bases from V and 4 bases from J, with 21 bases between. Germline CDR1 reads SNHLY; CDR2 reads FYNNEI. The CDR3 sequence: CASRGGTLQRGTEAFF. CDR3 nucleotides: TGTGCCAGCAGGGGGGGGACACTCCAAAGGGGCACTGAAGCTTTCTTT.

The rearrangement links TRBV4-1 to TRBJ1-1; D is unclear. The V gene lost 0 bases and the J gene lost 3 bases, with 23 bases spanning the gap. CDR3 length: 19 residues. Germline CDR1 is MGHRA and CDR2 is YSYEKL. DNA for the CDR3: TGCGCCAGCAGCCAAGAGACTTCGAATGGGAGGGCTGGAGACACTGAAGCTTTCTTT. Encoded protein: CASSQETSNGRAGDTEAFF.

The V and J genes are TRBV29-1 and TRBJ2-1, with no clear D. Trimming shortened V by 6 bases and J by 5 bases, and 17 bases separated the two germline ends. This CDR3 has 14 amino acids. From germline, CDR1 is SQVTM and CDR2 ANQGSEA. CDR3: CSVFGRLRNNEQFF. CDR3 DNA: TGCAGCGTCTTCGGACGCCTTCGGAACAATGAGCAGTTCTTC.